The entry below gives a single T cell receptor (beta chain) sequence along with its context. This clonotype was seen a handful of times. Its specific antigen is unknown. Base qualities were left out, and no much larger clone turns up one base away. Only healthy Caucasian donors were included. The twin cohort comprised three pairs of female monozygotic twins, all aged roughly 18 to 30 years. Peripheral blood mononuclear cells were the source from which RNA for the TCR libraries was isolated. The sample belongs to a study of identical twins (dated by TCRdb to 2016 to 2017). Context from the whole study: To test whether fetal clonotypes persist, the study used deep sequencing on TCR alpha and beta repertoires from monozygotic twins, unrelated adults of various ages, and cord blood. Replicate twin experiments were performed at different times using different library preparation protocols to rule out contamination.

Receptor libraries were prepared by 5' RACE. For sequencing, an Illumina HiSeq 2000 was employed. Template switching introduced a universal primer binding site; the final cDNA contained a unique molecular identifier, enabling accurate counting of TCR cDNA molecules. Specific primers in the conserved constant-segment region were used to synthesize first-strand cDNA for the TCR alpha and beta chains. To control for contamination, every cDNA library carried two barcodes: a SMART-Mk sample barcode plus Illumina barcodes. TruSeq adapter sequences along with Illumina sample barcodes were introduced in two successive PCR steps. Sequencing of the TCR alpha and beta cDNA libraries was done on the Illumina HiSeq platform using custom primers. Under the source paper's analysis protocol: Unique molecular identifiers were extracted from raw reads with MiGEC, and CDR3 positions were determined with MiXCR. Recombination models were inferred per individual with the repgenHMM and IGoR tools using an EM algorithm. Shared clonotypes were analyzed with the tcR package in R, and sharing was normalized by the product of cloneset sizes. To study raw recombination without the effects of thymic and clonal selection, out-of-frame nonproductive sequences were analyzed. TCRdb itself trimmed the public reads at Q25 with fastp, ran MiXCR and retained productive beta chains. Rows with a matching CDR3 protein are joined into one entry that keeps the most common DNA and genes. V and J calls and clone size were set by TCRdb, not the authors. The sample table holds around 680,000 distinct CDR3 sequences, of which 8.6% were seen once. The ten largest clones add up to around 0.98% of the sample.

For CDR1 and CDR2, the germline V gene lists MNHEY and SVGEGT. From cysteine to phenylalanine, the CDR3 is 16 amino acids long. Just the 48-base CDR3 DNA is kept, in frame starting at base 1. Cut back by 5 bases and 3 bases, the V and J ends lie 18 bases apart. Beyond this particular receptor, the publication reports: Because the same donors could not be followed over many years, the conclusions relied on cross-sectional statistical analysis. Invariant T cells such as MAIT and iNKT could partly confound zero-insertion analyses, though diverse VJ usage argued against this for most clonotypes. Out-of-frame TCR alpha sequences shared between twins showed an excess of low generation-probability sequences compared with coincidental sharing between unrelated individuals. In monozygotic twins, recombination models systematically underestimated out-of-frame TCR alpha sharing, but the models matched the sharing seen between unrelated individuals. In beta out-of-frame sequences, excess twin sharing was weaker, because having fewer shared sequences lowered the signal-to-noise ratio. Fewer insertions were carried by abundant cord blood beta clonotypes; a weaker similar trend was observed in young adult naive repertoires, while no such trend was observed in memory repertoires.

Another study also made use of these data, one on yellow fever vaccine responses in identical twins. From the second report: The authors reported that the T cell response to vaccination in identical twins appeared partly convergent and partly personalized. In the study, vaccine-responding T cell clones were precisely tracked in identical twins.

The chain is assembled from TRBV6-2 or TRBV6-3 and TRBJ2-3; the D segment could be TRBD2, given 5 matching bases. This clonotype was sampled from a young woman in good health. Specimen: PBMCs. The CDR3 region has the sequence CASSPTPSLITDTQYF. DNA sequence: TGTGCCAGCAGTCCCACCCCTAGCCTGATTACAGATACGCAGTATTTT.